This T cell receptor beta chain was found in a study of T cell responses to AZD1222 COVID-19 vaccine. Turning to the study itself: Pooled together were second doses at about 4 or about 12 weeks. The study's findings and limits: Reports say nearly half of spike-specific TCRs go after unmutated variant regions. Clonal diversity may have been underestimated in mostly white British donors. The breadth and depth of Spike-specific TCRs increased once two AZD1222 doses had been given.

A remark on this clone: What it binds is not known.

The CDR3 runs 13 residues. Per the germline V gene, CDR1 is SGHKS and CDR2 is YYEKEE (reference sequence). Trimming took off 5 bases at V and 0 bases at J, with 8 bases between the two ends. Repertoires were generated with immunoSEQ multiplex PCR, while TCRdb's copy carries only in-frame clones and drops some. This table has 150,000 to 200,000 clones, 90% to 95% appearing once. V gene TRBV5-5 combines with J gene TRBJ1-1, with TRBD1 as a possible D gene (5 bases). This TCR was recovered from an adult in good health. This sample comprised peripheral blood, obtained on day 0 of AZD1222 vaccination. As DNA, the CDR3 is TGTGCCAGCAGACGACAGATGAACACTGAAGCTTTCTTT. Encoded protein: CASRRQMNTEAFF.